This TCR beta chain emerged from a study of cytomegalovirus exposure and HLA in healthy donors. On the study more broadly: Researchers found that about four fifths of around 400 genotyped donors fell within the Caucasian-associated ancestry cluster. Study-wide results and limits: The authors later linked a missense DCLRE1C variant to TCR beta V- and J-gene trimming. Most TCR sequences were seen very rarely across donors, but some public TCRs occurred in many.

Unrecorded immune exposures were likely, despite nominal health at sampling. The CDR3 spans 14 residues. Germline V CDR1 and CDR2: SGHRS, YFSETQ. Trimming stripped 4 bases from V and 8 bases from J, with 18 bases between. Of note for this clone: The antigen is undetermined.

The PCR contained 60 Vbeta and 13 Jbeta primers. Produced via immunoSEQ multiplex PCR; TCRdb's table is partial and in-frame only. The sample contains about 150,000 clones, 65% to 85% of which appear only once. The sequence was collected from a woman aged 50 to 60 in good health and CMV-seropositive. The chain combines TRBV5-1 with TRBJ1-2, with a weak D call TRBD1 (5 bases). The sequenced sample was PBMCs. CDR3 in DNA: TGCGCCAGCAGCCCGGCGGCAGGGCCGGAGGGCTACACCTTC. It translates to CASSPAAGPEGYTF.